This TCR beta chain was sequenced in a study of cytomegalovirus exposure and HLA in healthy donors. Study findings and constraints: The authors enumerated over 150 TCR beta chains as linked to cytomegalovirus. One later analysis, an examination of the approximately 130 validation repertoires, found that first-cohort TCR clusters tended to co-occur in them. Rare TCR sequences dominated, though some public TCRs recurred in many donors.

Sequencing used immunoSEQ multiplex PCR; TCRdb keeps in-frame clones, though not all of them. This repertoire shows tens of thousands of clones, 85% found once; its top ten account for around 3%. Trimming cost V 4 bases and J 6 bases, with 9 bases left between them. This CDR3 region has 12 residues. Germline CDR1 is KGHSH and CDR2 is LQKENI. Details on this clone: Its specificity is unknown.

The specimen sequenced was PBMCs. The chain is built from TRBV18 and TRBJ1-1, with D perhaps matching TRBD1 (6 bases). The sequence was obtained from a man aged 25 to 45 in good health and CMV-seronegative. The CDR3 protein is CASSHGGPEAFF. The DNA of the CDR3 is TGTGCCAGCTCACACGGGGGGCCTGAAGCTTTCTTT.